The 30 T cell receptor beta chains presented below share a single source sample, sequenced in a study of blood T cell repertoires in COVID-19. Profiled with immunoSEQ multiplex PCR; TCRdb holds only in-frame clones, not every one. The sample shows over 200,000 clones, roughly 85% of them seen only once. The sample consisted of peripheral blood. These receptors were taken from a man aged 25 to 40 who had recovered from COVID-19.

This chain connects TRBV10-1 to TRBJ1-6; tentatively, D is TRBD1 (6 bases). The CDR3 is 12 amino acids. Per the germline V gene, CDR1 is WNHNN and CDR2 is SYGVQD (reference sequence). V lost 3 bases and J 13 bases, leaving 10 bases between the germline ends. CDR3 DNA sequence: TGCGCCAGCAGTGATGCACAGGGTCCCCTCCACTTT. Its protein is CASSDAQGPLHF.

The rearrangement links TRBV18 to TRBJ2-7, with 10 bases matching TRBD1. V gave up 3 bases and J gave up 11 bases; unmatched junction bases: 10. The germline V gene encodes CDR1 KGHSH and CDR2 LQKENI. The CDR3 extends over 14 amino acids. As DNA, the CDR3 is TGTGCCAGCTCACCGGAAGTCGGGACAGGGGTGGAGTACTTC. Translating gives CASSPEVGTGVEYF.

The chain has TRBV18 and TRBJ1-3; tentatively, D is TRBD1 (5 bases). Germline lookup yields CDR1 KGHSH and CDR2 LQKENI. The CDR3 runs 16 residues. Trimming shortened V by 2 bases and J by 1 base, and 12 bases separated the two germline ends. CDR3 sequence reads: CASSPNRRGSGNTIYF. The CDR3 nucleotides read TGTGCCAGCTCACCAAATAGAAGGGGATCTGGAAACACCATATATTTT. The complete variable domain, with remaining parts taken from reference TRBV18 and TRBJ1-3, reads NAGVMQNPRHLVRRRGQEARLRCSPMKGHSHVYWYRQLPEEGLKFMVYLQKENIIDESGMPKERFSAEFPKEGPSILRIQQVVRGDSAAYFCASSPNRRGSGNTIYFGEGSWLTVV.

The V gene is TRBV6-2 or TRBV6-3, the J gene TRBJ2-3, with 9 bases matching TRBD2. The V segment lost 5 bases and the J segment 2 bases; nucleotides outside the gene matches: 20. There are 20 residues in the CDR3. From germline, CDR1 is MNHEY and CDR2 SVGEGT. CDR3 residues: CASSKRAGGPQSFYTDTQYF. DNA of the CDR3: TGTGCCAGCAGTAAACGGGCGGGGGGGCCCCAGTCGTTTTACACAGATACGCAGTATTTT.

V and J are TRBV9 and TRBJ1-2; D gene unclear. The V end lost 0 bases, the J end lost 1 base, and 7 bases lay between the germline ends. Germline CDR1 reads SGDLS; CDR2 reads YYNGEE. The length of the CDR3 is 14 residues. Here the CDR3 DNA reads TGTGCCAGCAGCGTAGTCCAGGTTAACTATGGCTACACCTTC. Protein sequence: CASSVVQVNYGYTF.

This rearrangement joins TRBV5-1 to TRBJ2-7; 11 positions match TRBD1. CDR1 and CDR2 (germline): SGHRS, YFSETQ. V shed 5 bases, J shed 0 bases, and the junction held 4 bases outside the gene matches. The CDR3 is 15 amino acids. The CDR3 sequence is CASRSGTGGSYEQYF. DNA for the CDR3: TGCGCCAGCAGGTCCGGGACAGGGGGCTCCTACGAGCAGTACTTC.

This sequence joins TRBV18 and TRBJ1-1; D gene uncertain. The CDR3 runs to 17 residues. V was shortened by 1 base and J by 1 base, with 16 bases between the two germline ends. Germline CDR1 KGHSH, CDR2 LQKENI. CDR3 protein: CASSPQPWALANTEAFF. CDR3 bases: TGTGCCAGCTCACCACAACCCTGGGCCCTTGCGAACACTGAAGCTTTCTTT. Looking up the rest from reference TRBV18 and TRBJ1-1 gives the full variable domain: NAGVMQNPRHLVRRRGQEARLRCSPMKGHSHVYWYRQLPEEGLKFMVYLQKENIIDESGMPKERFSAEFPKEGPSILRIQQVVRGDSAAYFCASSPQPWALANTEAFFGQGTRLTVV.

This chain joins TRBV5-5 and TRBJ2-7; TRBD1 matches at 10 bases. V gave up 4 bases and J gave up 6 bases; unmatched junction bases: 10. Germline loops: CDR1 SGHKS, CDR2 YYEKEE (reference sequence). The CDR3 has 15 amino acids. The DNA of the CDR3 is TGTGCCAGCAGCCTGGACAGGGGGATTTGGGGCGAGCAGTACTTC. Its translation: CASSLDRGIWGEQYF.

The genes are TRBV2 and TRBJ2-3; 8 bases align to TRBD2. Germline V gene lookup returns CDR1 SNHLY and CDR2 FYNNEI. With V trimmed by 5 bases and J by 5 bases, 3 bases remained unmatched. CDR3 length equals 13 residues. The CDR3 loop reads CASSTRGGDTQYF. CDR3 DNA sequence: TGTGCCAGCAGTACCCGGGGGGGAGATACGCAGTATTTT.

This sequence joins TRBV13 and TRBJ2-3, with TRBD1 as a possible D gene (5 bases). Germline CDR1 is PRHDT and CDR2 is FYEKMQ (reference sequence). The CDR3 sequence is 13 residues long. V was trimmed by 10 bases and J by 0 bases, leaving 11 bases between them. In DNA form, the CDR3 reads TGTGCCACCTCGGACACTAGCACAGATACGCAGTATTTT. Translating gives CATSDTSTDTQYF.

The rearrangement links TRBV15 to TRBJ1-2; perhaps TRBD1 as D (5 bases). This CDR3 has 16 amino acids. V was cut by 0 bases and J by 5 bases, with 16 bases left in between. Germline-derived CDR1 and CDR2 are LNHNV and YYDKDF (reference sequence). The CDR3 DNA sequence: TGTGCCACCAGCAGAGACCCCATAGGGGCGGCGTATGGCTACACCTTC. This translates into CATSRDPIGAAYGYTF.

This clone was counted between two and nine times. The chain has TRBV6-2 or TRBV6-3 and TRBJ2-2; 8 bases fit TRBD1. CDR3 length: 14 amino acids. Germline V gene data show CDR1 as MNHEY and CDR2 as SVGEGT. V was clipped by 5 bases and J by 4 bases; unmatched bases: 3. In nucleotides, the CDR3 is TGTGCCAGCAGTGCGGGACAGGCCACCGGGGAGCTGTTTTTT. Protein sequence: CASSAGQATGELFF.

This clone was counted between two and nine times. V and J are TRBV18 and TRBJ1-1; TRBD1 is a possible D gene (6 bases). This CDR3 contains 14 residues. V lost 4 bases, J lost 1 base, and 10 bases lay in between. Germline lookup yields CDR1 KGHSH and CDR2 LQKENI. The CDR3: CASSRQAANTEAFF. The CDR3 bases are TGTGCCAGCTCACGACAGGCCGCGAACACTGAAGCTTTCTTT.

The J gene is TRBJ2-7, the V gene TRBV5-1, with no clear D. V shed 0 bases and J shed 2 bases, with 6 bases lying between them. CDR1 is SGHRS and CDR2 is YFSETQ in the germline V gene. The CDR3 has 13 residues. This chain's CDR3 is CASSLDTTYEQYF. In DNA form, the CDR3 reads TGCGCCAGCAGCTTGGACACGACCTACGAGCAGTACTTC.

This rearrangement joins TRBV10-3 to TRBJ2-7; TRBD2 is a possible D gene (6 bases). CDR1 is ENHRY, CDR2 SYGVKD, per germline. The CDR3 extends over 13 amino acids. Trimming removed 5 bases at V and 0 bases at J, with 8 bases between. The CDR3 sequence: CAISPGSSYEQYF. CDR3 coding DNA: TGTGCCATCAGTCCCGGGAGCTCCTACGAGCAGTACTTC.

V and J are TRBV2 and TRBJ1-2; 10 bases are shared with TRBD1. CDR1 and CDR2 (germline): SNHLY, FYNNEI. The CDR3 contains 18 residues. Trimming took 8 bases from V and 3 from J; bases not matched to a gene: 18. CDR3 sequence: CASGPGRQGAEVDYGYTF. The CDR3 DNA follows: TGTGCCAGCGGTCCGGGGAGACAGGGGGCTGAGGTAGACTATGGCTACACCTTC.

The CDR3 nucleotides are TGTGCCAGCAGTTTATTCGGGGATACGCAGTATTTT. Amino acids: CASSLFGDTQYF. V is TRBV27 and J is TRBJ2-3; D is uncertain. Germline loops: CDR1 MNHEY, CDR2 SMNVEV (reference sequence). V was trimmed by 1 base and J by 6 bases, leaving 5 bases between them. The CDR3 has 12 amino acids.

The chain has TRBV6-5 and TRBJ1-1; 8 bases map to TRBD1. Germline values: CDR1 MNHEY, CDR2 SVGAGI. The CDR3 has 15 residues. The ends lost 5 bases at V and 0 bases at J; junction bases unmatched: 5. The CDR3 here is CASSTRQGMNTEAFF. In DNA, the CDR3 is TGTGCCAGCAGTACTAGACAGGGGATGAACACTGAAGCTTTCTTT.

The chain has TRBV12-3 or TRBV12-4 and TRBJ1-1, with unresolved D. The germline V and J ends were trimmed by 6 bases and 6 bases, with 5 bases remaining between them. The CDR3 has 10 amino acids. The CDR3 nucleotides are TGTGCCAGCAGCTCAGCTGAAGCTTTCTTT. This sequence encodes CASSSAEAFF.

J is TRBJ1-1 and V is TRBV3-1 (or the pseudogene TRBV3-2); D gene uncertain. V was pared by 5 bases and J by 7 bases, with 8 bases between. CDR1 is LGHDT, CDR2 YNNKEL, per germline (reference sequence). This CDR3 has 11 residues. CDR3 loop: CASSTFFEAFF. The CDR3 nucleotides are TGTGCCAGCAGCACTTTCTTTGAAGCTTTCTTT.

This clone was seen just once. The chain uses TRBV6-4 and TRBJ2-3; TRBD1 aligns across 8 bases. The junction had 6 bases not matched to a gene; V was cut back by 0 bases and J by 1 base. Germline CDR1 MRHNA, CDR2 SNTAGT. The CDR3 length is 17 residues. In DNA form, the CDR3 reads TGTGCCAGCAGTGACTCACCCCCGGGACAGGGCACAGATACGCAGTATTTT. It codes for CASSDSPPGQGTDTQYF.

J is TRBJ1-2 and V is TRBV4-1, with D possibly TRBD1 on 5 matching bases. CDR1 is MGHRA and CDR2 is YSYEKL in the germline V gene. CDR3 length: 14 amino acids. V was trimmed by 1 base and J by 7 bases, leaving 13 bases between them. The CDR3 DNA is TGCGCCAGCAGCCAAGGGCAGGGTAAGGGTGGCTACACCTTC. It translates to CASSQGQGKGGYTF.

There are a few counts of this clone. The gene calls are TRBV19 and TRBJ2-7; D ambiguous. The germline CDR1 and CDR2 sequences are LNHDA and SQIVND (reference sequence). V was pared by 1 base and J by 7 bases, with 14 bases between. The CDR3 totals 14 residues. The CDR3 sequence is CASSIGGSLGEQYF. The CDR3 nucleotides read TGTGCCAGTAGTATAGGCGGTTCTCTTGGAGAGCAGTACTTC.

This clone has only one observation. The chain couples TRBV3-1 (or the pseudogene TRBV3-2) to TRBJ1-6; TRBD1 agrees at 11 bases. Per the germline V gene, CDR1 is LGHDT and CDR2 is YNNKEL (reference sequence). The CDR3 covers 15 residues. Trimming took 2 bases from V and 10 from J; bases not matched to a gene: 4. This chain's CDR3 is CASSQRTGGGSPLHF. The CDR3 coding sequence is TGTGCCAGCAGCCAAAGGACAGGGGGCGGATCACCCCTCCACTTT.

The gene calls are TRBV15 and TRBJ2-7, with a weak D call TRBD1 (5 bases). This CDR3 region has 14 residues. V lost 1 base and J 2 bases, leaving 9 bases between the germline ends. The germline V gene encodes CDR1 LNHNV and CDR2 YYDKDF (reference sequence). The CDR3 DNA follows: TGTGCCACCAGCAGAGCGGCAGGGACCTACGAGCAGTACTTC. This gives the protein CATSRAAGTYEQYF.

The chain uses TRBV7-8 and TRBJ1-6; 9 positions agree with TRBD1. The CDR3 length is 15 residues. After removal of 3 bases from V and 7 bases from J, the junction contained 4 bases not matched to a gene. The V gene's germline CDR1 is SGHVS and CDR2 FQNEAQ. CDR3 loop: CASSFRDRVNSPLHF. The DNA of the CDR3 is TGTGCCAGCAGCTTCCGGGACAGGGTAAATTCACCCCTCCACTTT.

This chain uses TRBV5-4 with TRBJ1-2, with 7 bases matching TRBD1. CDR3 size: 17 residues. Germline CDR1 SGHNT, CDR2 YYREEE (reference sequence). The ends lost 2 bases at V and 1 base at J; junction bases unmatched: 11. The CDR3 spells CASSFLTGRLGNYGYTF. The CDR3 coding sequence is TGTGCCAGCAGCTTTCTGACAGGGAGGCTTGGTAACTATGGCTACACCTTC.

The V gene is TRBV5-5, the J gene TRBJ1-5, with TRBD1 as a possible D gene (6 bases). V lost 4 bases, J lost 5 bases, and 13 bases lay in between. Germline CDR1 is SGHKS and CDR2 is YYEKEE (reference sequence). This CDR3 is 14 amino acids long. The CDR3 is CASSVGGIDQPQHF. The CDR3 DNA is TGTGCCAGCAGCGTGGGGGGCATCGATCAGCCCCAGCATTTT.

The V call is TRBV27, the J call TRBJ1-6; no definite D call. The V end lost 6 bases, the J end lost 10 bases, and 10 bases lay between the germline ends. The CDR3 sequence is 12 residues long. CDR1 is MNHEY and CDR2 is SMNVEV in the germline V gene (reference sequence). As DNA, the CDR3 is TGTGCCAGCAGCCCGCGCGGATCACCCCTCCACTTT. Protein sequence: CASSPRGSPLHF.

The chain employs TRBV5-4 and TRBJ2-3, with no clear D. V was cut by 0 bases and J by 2 bases, with 7 bases left in between. The CDR3 is 14 amino acids. Germline values: CDR1 SGHNT, CDR2 YYREEE (reference sequence). The CDR3 bases are TGTGCCAGCAGCTTGGGTCAGATCACAGATACGCAGTATTTT. This encodes CASSLGQITDTQYF.